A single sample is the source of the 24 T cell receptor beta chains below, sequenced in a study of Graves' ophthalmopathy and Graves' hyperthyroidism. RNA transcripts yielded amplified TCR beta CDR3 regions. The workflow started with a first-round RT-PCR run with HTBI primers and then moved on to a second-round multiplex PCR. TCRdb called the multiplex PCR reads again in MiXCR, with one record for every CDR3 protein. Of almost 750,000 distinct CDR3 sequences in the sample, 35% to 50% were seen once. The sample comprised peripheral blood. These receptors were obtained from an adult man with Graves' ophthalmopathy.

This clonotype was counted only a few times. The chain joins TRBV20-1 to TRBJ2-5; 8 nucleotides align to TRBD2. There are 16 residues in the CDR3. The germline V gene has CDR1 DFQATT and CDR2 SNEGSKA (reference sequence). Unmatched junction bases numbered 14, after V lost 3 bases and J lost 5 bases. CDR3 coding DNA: TGCAGTGCTAGTCTTGTTCGGGGGGGCGAGTGGGAGACCCAGTACTTC. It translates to CSASLVRGGEWETQYF.

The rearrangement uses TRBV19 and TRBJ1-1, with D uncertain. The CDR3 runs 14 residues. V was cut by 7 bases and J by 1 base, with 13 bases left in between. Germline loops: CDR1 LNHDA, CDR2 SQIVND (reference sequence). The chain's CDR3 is CASIPRVGNTEAFF. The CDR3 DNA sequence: TGTGCCAGTATCCCGCGGGTCGGGAACACTGAAGCTTTCTTT.

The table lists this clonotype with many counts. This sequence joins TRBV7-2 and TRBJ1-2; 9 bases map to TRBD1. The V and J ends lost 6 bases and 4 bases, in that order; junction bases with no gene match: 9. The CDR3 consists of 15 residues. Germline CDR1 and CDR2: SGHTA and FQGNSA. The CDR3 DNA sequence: TGTGCCAGCAGTCTACCGGGACAGGGCTCCTATGGCTACACCTTC. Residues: CASSLPGQGSYGYTF.

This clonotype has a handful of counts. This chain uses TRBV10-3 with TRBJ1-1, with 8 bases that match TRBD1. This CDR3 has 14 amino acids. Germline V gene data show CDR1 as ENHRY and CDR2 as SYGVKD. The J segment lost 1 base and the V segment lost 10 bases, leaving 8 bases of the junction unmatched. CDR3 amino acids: CASRHGQGNTEAFF. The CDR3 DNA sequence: TGTGCCAGCAGGCACGGACAGGGGAACACTGAAGCTTTCTTT.

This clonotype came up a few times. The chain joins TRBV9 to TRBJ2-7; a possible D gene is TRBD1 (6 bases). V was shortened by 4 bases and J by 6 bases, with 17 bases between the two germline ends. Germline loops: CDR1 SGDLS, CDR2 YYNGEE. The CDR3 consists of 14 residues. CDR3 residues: CASSPNILQGEQYF. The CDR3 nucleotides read TGTGCCAGCAGCCCCAACATATTACAGGGCGAGCAGTACTTC.

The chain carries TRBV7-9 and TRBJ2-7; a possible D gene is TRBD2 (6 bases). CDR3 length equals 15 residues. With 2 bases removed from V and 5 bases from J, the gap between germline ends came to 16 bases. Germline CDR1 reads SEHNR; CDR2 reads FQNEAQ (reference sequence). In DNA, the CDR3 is TGTGCCAGCAGCTTAATAGCCGGGGAGGCGGACGAGCAGTACTTC. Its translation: CASSLIAGEADEQYF.

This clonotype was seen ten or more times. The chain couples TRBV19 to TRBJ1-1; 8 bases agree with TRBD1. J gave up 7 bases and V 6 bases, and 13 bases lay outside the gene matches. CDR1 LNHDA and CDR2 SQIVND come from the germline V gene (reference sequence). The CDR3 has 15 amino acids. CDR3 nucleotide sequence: TGTGCCAGTAGCCTCCTTGGAGCGGGACAGGATGAAGCTTTCTTT. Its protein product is CASSLLGAGQDEAFF.

Here the CDR3 reads CASSEGGIYGGYTF. CDR3 bases: TGTGCCAGCAGTGAGGGGGGGATCTATGGTGGCTACACCTTC. The genes are TRBV2 and TRBJ1-2, with a weak D call TRBD1 (5 bases). The CDR3 length is 14 residues. V was pared by 3 bases and J by 7 bases, with 15 bases between. Germline CDR1 SNHLY, CDR2 FYNNEI.

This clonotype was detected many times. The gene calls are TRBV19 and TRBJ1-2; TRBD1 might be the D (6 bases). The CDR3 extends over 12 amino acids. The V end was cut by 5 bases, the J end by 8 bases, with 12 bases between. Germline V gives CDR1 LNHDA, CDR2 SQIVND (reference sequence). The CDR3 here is CASSPTGSGYTF. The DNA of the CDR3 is TGTGCCAGTAGTCCAACAGGGTCCGGCTACACCTTC.

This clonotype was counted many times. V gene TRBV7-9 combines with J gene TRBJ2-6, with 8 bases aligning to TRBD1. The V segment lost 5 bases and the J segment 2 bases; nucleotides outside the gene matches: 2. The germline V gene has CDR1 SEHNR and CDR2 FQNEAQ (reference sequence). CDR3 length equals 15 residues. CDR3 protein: CASSLRGPGANVLTF. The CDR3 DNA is TGTGCCAGCAGCCTCAGGGGGCCTGGGGCCAACGTCCTGACTTTC.

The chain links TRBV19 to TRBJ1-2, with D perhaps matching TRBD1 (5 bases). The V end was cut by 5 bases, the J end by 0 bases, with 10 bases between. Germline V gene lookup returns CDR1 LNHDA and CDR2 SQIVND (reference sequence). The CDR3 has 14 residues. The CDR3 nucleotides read TGTGCCAGTAGTGCCGACAGCACTAACTATGGCTACACCTTC. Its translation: CASSADSTNYGYTF.

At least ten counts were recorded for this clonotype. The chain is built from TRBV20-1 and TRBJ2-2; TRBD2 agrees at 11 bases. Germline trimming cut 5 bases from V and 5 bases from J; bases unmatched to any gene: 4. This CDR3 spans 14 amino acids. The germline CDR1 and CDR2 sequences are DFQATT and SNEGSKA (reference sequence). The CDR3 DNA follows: TGCAGTGCTCTTAGCGGGAGGGGGACCGGGGAGCTGTTTTTT. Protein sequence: CSALSGRGTGELFF.

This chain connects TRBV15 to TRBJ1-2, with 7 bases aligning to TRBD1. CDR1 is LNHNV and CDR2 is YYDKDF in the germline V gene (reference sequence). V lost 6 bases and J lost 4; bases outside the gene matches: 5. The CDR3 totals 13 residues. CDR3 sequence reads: CATRAGTAYGYTF. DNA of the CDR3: TGTGCCACCAGGGCCGGGACAGCCTATGGCTACACCTTC.

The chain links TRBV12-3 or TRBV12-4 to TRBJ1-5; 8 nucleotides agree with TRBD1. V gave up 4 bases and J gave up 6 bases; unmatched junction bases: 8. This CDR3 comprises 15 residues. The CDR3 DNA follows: TGTGCCAGCAGTTCGATGACAGGGGTGGGTCAGCCCCAGCATTTT. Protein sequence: CASSSMTGVGQPQHF.

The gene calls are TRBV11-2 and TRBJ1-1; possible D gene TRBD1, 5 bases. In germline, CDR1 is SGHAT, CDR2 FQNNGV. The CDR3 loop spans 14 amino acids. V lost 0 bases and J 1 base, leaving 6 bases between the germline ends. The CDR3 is CASSLEQANTEAFF. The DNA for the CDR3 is TGTGCCAGCAGCTTAGAACAGGCGAACACTGAAGCTTTCTTT.

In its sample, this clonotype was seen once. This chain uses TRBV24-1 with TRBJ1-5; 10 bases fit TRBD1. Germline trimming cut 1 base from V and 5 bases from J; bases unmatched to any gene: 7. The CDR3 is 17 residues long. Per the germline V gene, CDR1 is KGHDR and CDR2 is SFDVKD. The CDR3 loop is CATSDFGRGTGDQPQHF. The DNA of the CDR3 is TGTGCCACCAGTGATTTTGGCCGAGGGACAGGGGATCAGCCCCAGCATTTT.

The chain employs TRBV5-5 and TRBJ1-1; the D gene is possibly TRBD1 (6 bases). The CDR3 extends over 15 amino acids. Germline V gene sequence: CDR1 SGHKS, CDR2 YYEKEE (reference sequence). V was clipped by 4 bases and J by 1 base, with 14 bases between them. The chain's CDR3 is CASSQDLTGNTEAFF. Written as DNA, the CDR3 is TGTGCCAGCAGCCAAGACCTGACAGGGAACACTGAAGCTTTCTTT.

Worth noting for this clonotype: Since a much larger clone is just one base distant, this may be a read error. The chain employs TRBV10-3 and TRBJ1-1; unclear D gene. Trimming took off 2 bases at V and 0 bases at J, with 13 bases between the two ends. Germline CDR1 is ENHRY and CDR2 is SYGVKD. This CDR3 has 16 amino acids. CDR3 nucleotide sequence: TGTGCCATCAGTGAGCCAGGCCACTCCATGAACACTGAAGCTTTCTTT. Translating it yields CAISEPGHSMNTEAFF.

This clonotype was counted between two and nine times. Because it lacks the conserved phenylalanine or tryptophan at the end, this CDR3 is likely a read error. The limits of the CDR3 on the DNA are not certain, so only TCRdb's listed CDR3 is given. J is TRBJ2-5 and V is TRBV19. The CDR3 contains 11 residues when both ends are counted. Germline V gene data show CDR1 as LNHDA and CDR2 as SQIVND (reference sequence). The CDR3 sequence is CATIFTQLRGS.

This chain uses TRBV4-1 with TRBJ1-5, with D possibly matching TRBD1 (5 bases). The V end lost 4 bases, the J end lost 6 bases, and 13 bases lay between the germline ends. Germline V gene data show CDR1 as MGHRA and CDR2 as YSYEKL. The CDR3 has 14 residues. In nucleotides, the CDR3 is TGCGCCAGCAGCCTCGATGGGGGGTCTCAGCCCCAGCATTTT. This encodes CASSLDGGSQPQHF.

CDR3 in amino acids: CSVRDRGLSGEQYF. CDR3 coding DNA: TGCAGCGTCCGGGACAGGGGGCTTAGTGGAGAGCAGTACTTC. The chain couples TRBV29-1 to TRBJ2-7; TRBD1 agrees at 12 bases. The CDR3 runs 14 residues. J was trimmed by 7 bases and V by 6 bases; bases with no gene match: 10. Germline lookup yields CDR1 SQVTM and CDR2 ANQGSEA.

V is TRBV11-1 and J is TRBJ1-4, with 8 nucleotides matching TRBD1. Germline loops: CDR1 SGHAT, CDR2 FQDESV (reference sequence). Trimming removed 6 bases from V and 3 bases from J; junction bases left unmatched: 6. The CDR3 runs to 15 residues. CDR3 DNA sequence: TGTGCCAGCAGTATAACAGGGGGACCTAATGAAAAACTGTTTTTT. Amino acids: CASSITGGPNEKLFF.

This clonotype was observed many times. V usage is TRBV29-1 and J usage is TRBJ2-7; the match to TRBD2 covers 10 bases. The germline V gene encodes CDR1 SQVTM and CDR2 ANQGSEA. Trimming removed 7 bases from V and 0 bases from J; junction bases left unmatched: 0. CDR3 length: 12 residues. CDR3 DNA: TGCAGCGGGACTAGCGGCTCCTACGAGCAGTACTTC. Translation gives CSGTSGSYEQYF.

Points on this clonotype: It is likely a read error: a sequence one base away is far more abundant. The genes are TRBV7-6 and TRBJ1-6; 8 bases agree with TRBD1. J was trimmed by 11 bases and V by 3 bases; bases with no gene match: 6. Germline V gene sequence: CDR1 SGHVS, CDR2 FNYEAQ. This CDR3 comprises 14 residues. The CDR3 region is CASSFGQGNPPLHF. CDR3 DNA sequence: TGTGCCAGCAGCTTTGGACAGGGAAATCCACCCCTCCACTTT. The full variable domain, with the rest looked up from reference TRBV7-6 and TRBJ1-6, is GAGVSQSPRYKVTKRGQDVALRCDPISGHVSLYWYRQALGQGPEFLTYFNYEAQQDKSGLPNDRFSAERPEGSISTLTIQRTEQRDSAMYRCASSFGQGNPPLHFGNGTRLTVT.